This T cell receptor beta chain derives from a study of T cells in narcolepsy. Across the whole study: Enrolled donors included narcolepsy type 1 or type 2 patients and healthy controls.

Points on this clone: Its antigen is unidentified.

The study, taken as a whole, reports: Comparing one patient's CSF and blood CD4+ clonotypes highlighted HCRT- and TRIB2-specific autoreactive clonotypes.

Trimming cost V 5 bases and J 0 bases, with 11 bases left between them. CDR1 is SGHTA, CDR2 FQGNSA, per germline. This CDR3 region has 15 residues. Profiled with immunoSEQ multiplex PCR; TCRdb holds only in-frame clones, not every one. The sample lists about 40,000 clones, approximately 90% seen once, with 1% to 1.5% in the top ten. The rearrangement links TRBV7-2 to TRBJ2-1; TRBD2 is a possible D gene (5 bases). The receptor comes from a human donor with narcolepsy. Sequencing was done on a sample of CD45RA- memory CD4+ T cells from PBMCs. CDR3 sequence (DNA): TGTGCCAGCAGCCGCTATGCGGGCTCCTACAATGAGCAGTTCTTC. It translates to CASSRYAGSYNEQFF.